Listed below are T cell receptor beta chains from one sample, sequenced in a study of STAT3 mutations in large granular lymphocyte leukemia. TCRdb's copy holds only in-frame clones and misses some; the assay was immunoSEQ multiplex PCR. The sample lists under 15,000 clones, roughly 90% seen once, with around 34% in the top ten. Sequencing was performed on peripheral blood mononuclear cells. Source of these receptors: a man aged 40-49 years with T-cell large granular lymphocyte leukemia. Some clones in this sample may be carry-over from other donors' samples. Both conserved end residues are part of each CDR3. Fields, in order: D gene, V gene, J gene, clone size, CDR3 DNA, CDR3 protein. D genes are given only for firm matches. Clone size is shown for a subset of rows, as once, few, many or a class of expanded clone.

d_gene: NA
v_gene: TRBV6-6
j_gene: TRBJ2-5
abundance: NA
CDR3nt: TGTGCCAGCGGTCAGGGGAGGGAGACCCAGTACTTC
CDR3aa: CASGQGRETQYF

d_gene: TRBD1
v_gene: TRBV18
j_gene: TRBJ1-1
abundance: NA
CDR3nt: TGTGCCAGCTCGCCGGACAGGGGTAGCACTGAAGCTTTCTTT
CDR3aa: CASSPDRGSTEAFF

d_gene: NA
v_gene: TRBV4-2
j_gene: TRBJ1-1
abundance: NA
CDR3nt: TGTGCCAGCAGCCCCGTGGATCGTGCGAACACTGAAGCTTTCTTT
CDR3aa: CASSPVDRANTEAFF

d_gene: NA
v_gene: TRBV10-1
j_gene: TRBJ2-7
abundance: NA
CDR3nt: TGCGCCAGCAGTGAGCCGACAGGAATCTACGAGCAGTACTTC
CDR3aa: CASSEPTGIYEQYF

d_gene: NA
v_gene: TRBV6-1
j_gene: TRBJ1-5
abundance: once
CDR3nt: TGTGCCAGCAGTGAATTAGGGCAGTATAGCAATCAGCCCCAGCATTTT
CDR3aa: CASSELGQYSNQPQHF

d_gene: NA
v_gene: TRBV5-4
j_gene: TRBJ2-5
abundance: NA
CDR3nt: TGTGCCAGCAGCCCGGACATAGTCCAAGAGACCCAGTACTTC
CDR3aa: CASSPDIVQETQYF

d_gene: NA
v_gene: TRBV28
j_gene: TRBJ1-4
abundance: NA
CDR3nt: TGTGCCAGCAGTTCTCAGGGATGGGAAAAACTGTTTTTT
CDR3aa: CASSSQGWEKLFF

d_gene: TRBD1
v_gene: TRBV29-1
j_gene: TRBJ2-1
abundance: NA
CDR3nt: TGCAGCGTTCGACAGGGCGGAGAGCAGTTCTTC
CDR3aa: CSVRQGGEQFF

d_gene: TRBD2
v_gene: TRBV30
j_gene: TRBJ2-5
abundance: NA
CDR3nt: TGTGCCTGGAGCGGGGGACTAGCGGGATACCAAGAGACCCAGTACTTC
CDR3aa: CAWSGGLAGYQETQYF

d_gene: TRBD2
v_gene: TRBV29-1
j_gene: TRBJ2-4
abundance: NA
CDR3nt: TGCAGCGTTAGCGGGGGGGCCAAAAACATTCAGTACTTC
CDR3aa: CSVSGGAKNIQYF

d_gene: TRBD1
v_gene: TRBV5-1
j_gene: TRBJ1-2
abundance: NA
CDR3nt: TGCGCCAGCAGCTGGGGGGGACAGGGGACATATGGCTACACCTTC
CDR3aa: CASSWGGQGTYGYTF

d_gene: NA
v_gene: TRBV7-9
j_gene: TRBJ2-3
abundance: NA
CDR3nt: TGTGCCAGCAGCTCCATCGCGGCCCACATCTCTAGCACAGATACGCAGTATTTT
CDR3aa: CASSSIAAHISSTDTQYF

d_gene: TRBD2
v_gene: TRBV18
j_gene: TRBJ2-1
abundance: NA
CDR3nt: TGTGCCAGCTCACCGGCTTACGTAGCGGGCGGCGAGCAGTTCTTC
CDR3aa: CASSPAYVAGGEQFF

d_gene: NA
v_gene: TRBV7-9
j_gene: TRBJ2-5
abundance: once
CDR3nt: TGTGCCAGCAACCTAAAGGGAGTCGAGACCCAGTACTTC
CDR3aa: CASNLKGVETQYF

d_gene: TRBD1
v_gene: TRBV28
j_gene: TRBJ1-1
abundance: NA
CDR3nt: TGTGCCAGCAGTACCGCGGGACAGGGAAACACTGAAGCTTTCTTT
CDR3aa: CASSTAGQGNTEAFF

d_gene: NA
v_gene: TRBV6-5
j_gene: TRBJ2-1
abundance: NA
CDR3nt: TGTGCCAGCAGTTACCCGAGGGGTTCCTACAATGAGCAGTTCTTC
CDR3aa: CASSYPRGSYNEQFF

d_gene: NA
v_gene: TRBV18
j_gene: TRBJ1-1
abundance: NA
CDR3nt: TGTGCCAGCTCACCTAAGACTGAAGCTTTCTTT
CDR3aa: CASSPKTEAFF

d_gene: TRBD1
v_gene: TRBV29-1
j_gene: TRBJ2-3
abundance: NA
CDR3nt: TGCAGCGTTGCTACAGGGGGCGTAAGGGCAGATACGCAGTATTTT
CDR3aa: CSVATGGVRADTQYF

d_gene: TRBD1
v_gene: TRBV10-3
j_gene: TRBJ1-6
abundance: NA
CDR3nt: TGTGCCATCAGTGTAGACAGGGACTCACCCCTCCACTTT
CDR3aa: CAISVDRDSPLHF

d_gene: NA
v_gene: TRBV5-6
j_gene: TRBJ1-2
abundance: few
CDR3nt: TGTGCCAGCAGCTTGGCGGGGTTTGGCTACACCTTC
CDR3aa: CASSLAGFGYTF

d_gene: NA
v_gene: TRBV6-1
j_gene: TRBJ2-5
abundance: NA
CDR3nt: TGTGCCAGCAGTGGTCAGGGGGGCTCAGAGACCCAGTACTTC
CDR3aa: CASSGQGGSETQYF

d_gene: TRBD2
v_gene: TRBV5-4
j_gene: TRBJ2-3
abundance: NA
CDR3nt: TGTGCCAGCAGCCCCCTACTAGCGGCAACTAGCACAGATACGCAGTATTTT
CDR3aa: CASSPLLAATSTDTQYF

d_gene: TRBD1
v_gene: TRBV7-9
j_gene: TRBJ2-7
abundance: NA
CDR3nt: TGTGCCAGCAGCTTAGCGCCGGGGACAGGGTGGGACGAGCAGTACTTC
CDR3aa: CASSLAPGTGWDEQYF

d_gene: NA
v_gene: TRBV25-1
j_gene: TRBJ1-1
abundance: NA
CDR3nt: TGTGCCAGCAGTGAATCGGGGGAAACTGAAGCTTTCTTT
CDR3aa: CASSESGETEAFF

d_gene: NA
v_gene: TRBV5-1
j_gene: TRBJ1-5
abundance: once
CDR3nt: TGCGCCAGCAGCTCCACGACAGGTCAGCCCCAGCATTTT
CDR3aa: CASSSTTGQPQHF

d_gene: TRBD1
v_gene: TRBV5-8
j_gene: TRBJ2-3
abundance: NA
CDR3nt: TGTGCCAGCAGCTGGGTAGGACAGGGTGCTACGCAGTATTTT
CDR3aa: CASSWVGQGATQYF

d_gene: TRBD2
v_gene: TRBV7-9
j_gene: TRBJ2-5
abundance: NA
CDR3nt: TGTGCCAGCAGCGCACTCTTGGCTCTAGCGGCCGGGACCCAGTACTTC
CDR3aa: CASSALLALAAGTQYF

d_gene: NA
v_gene: TRBV9
j_gene: TRBJ1-6
abundance: NA
CDR3nt: TGTGCCAGCAGCCTGGAAGGGGGAATATCCCTCCACTTT
CDR3aa: CASSLEGGISLHF

d_gene: NA
v_gene: TRBV4-1
j_gene: TRBJ1-1
abundance: NA
CDR3nt: TGCGCCAGCAGCCAAGGTAATCTTGGGGACACTGAAGCTTTCTTT
CDR3aa: CASSQGNLGDTEAFF

d_gene: NA
v_gene: TRBV9
j_gene: TRBJ1-2
abundance: few
CDR3nt: TGTGCCACCCAGGGAAGGGATGGCTACACCTTC
CDR3aa: CATQGRDGYTF

d_gene: TRBD2
v_gene: TRBV6-5
j_gene: TRBJ2-7
abundance: few
CDR3nt: TGTGCCAGCAGTTACTCCCTAGCGGGGCCCGAACGGGAGAAGTACTTC
CDR3aa: CASSYSLAGPEREKYF

d_gene: TRBD1
v_gene: TRBV6-5
j_gene: TRBJ2-5
abundance: once
CDR3nt: TGTGCCAGCAGTGCTGGGGACAGTCTACAAGAGACCCAGTACTTC
CDR3aa: CASSAGDSLQETQYF

d_gene: NA
v_gene: TRBV6-5
j_gene: TRBJ1-4
abundance: NA
CDR3nt: TGTGCCAGCAGTTACTCGGCAGGGCCCATCTGGGAAAAACTGTTTTTT
CDR3aa: CASSYSAGPIWEKLFF

d_gene: TRBD2
v_gene: TRBV6-1
j_gene: TRBJ2-5
abundance: NA
CDR3nt: TGTGCCAGCAAGACGGGGGGGCCGGGAGAGACCCAGTACTTC
CDR3aa: CASKTGGPGETQYF

d_gene: NA
v_gene: TRBV7-9
j_gene: TRBJ1-2
abundance: NA
CDR3nt: TGTGCCAGCAGCTTAGCTCAGTCCAGGGGACTAATTTATGGCTACACCTTC
CDR3aa: CASSLAQSRGLIYGYTF

d_gene: NA
v_gene: TRBV6-1
j_gene: TRBJ2-7
abundance: NA
CDR3nt: TGTGCCACCACGAGTAACAGTGTTCACGAGCAGTACTTC
CDR3aa: CATTSNSVHEQYF

d_gene: TRBD2
v_gene: TRBV7-2
j_gene: TRBJ2-2
abundance: NA
CDR3nt: TGTGCCAGCAGCTTATACGGGACTACTAACACCGGGGAGCTGTTTTTT
CDR3aa: CASSLYGTTNTGELFF

d_gene: NA
v_gene: TRBV6-1
j_gene: TRBJ2-2
abundance: NA
CDR3nt: TGTGCCAGCAGTGAAGTCAGGGCGGCCGGGGAGCTGTTTTTT
CDR3aa: CASSEVRAAGELFF

d_gene: TRBD2
v_gene: TRBV30
j_gene: TRBJ2-1
abundance: NA
CDR3nt: TGTGCCTGGAGCCGGGGGGGCCTAAGGAATGAGCAGTTCTTC
CDR3aa: CAWSRGGLRNEQFF

d_gene: NA
v_gene: TRBV7-9
j_gene: TRBJ1-6
abundance: NA
CDR3nt: TGTGCCAGCAGCTTTGTCGGGAAAAATTCACCCCTCCACTTT
CDR3aa: CASSFVGKNSPLHF

d_gene: NA
v_gene: TRBV5-1
j_gene: TRBJ2-1
abundance: NA
CDR3nt: TGCGCCAGCAGCTTGGGACAGTTAACCTACAATGAGCAGTTCTTC
CDR3aa: CASSLGQLTYNEQFF

d_gene: NA
v_gene: TRBV6-5
j_gene: TRBJ2-7
abundance: NA
CDR3nt: TGTGCCAGCAGTCTTAAACCGGGGGTAGTGGGGGAGCAGTACTTC
CDR3aa: CASSLKPGVVGEQYF

d_gene: NA
v_gene: TRBV27
j_gene: TRBJ2-7
abundance: NA
CDR3nt: TGTGCTGCGGGGTTCGGCGAGCAGTACTTC
CDR3aa: CAAGFGEQYF

d_gene: NA
v_gene: TRBV6-5
j_gene: TRBJ1-1
abundance: NA
CDR3nt: TGTGCCAGCAGTTACTCGCTTCTGGCAGGTGAAGCTTTCTTT
CDR3aa: CASSYSLLAGEAFF

d_gene: NA
v_gene: TRBV21-1
j_gene: TRBJ2-3
abundance: NA
CDR3nt: TGTGCCAGCAGCAATGATTGGAACAGATCAGATACGCAGTATTTT
CDR3aa: CASSNDWNRSDTQYF

d_gene: NA
v_gene: TRBV5-6
j_gene: TRBJ1-2
abundance: NA
CDR3nt: TGTGCCAGCAGCTTAGGCCGCCGGGAGGTCTCCTATGGCTACACCTTC
CDR3aa: CASSLGRREVSYGYTF

d_gene: NA
v_gene: TRBV6-6
j_gene: TRBJ2-7
abundance: NA
CDR3nt: TGTGCCAGCAGTTACGGGACCCGGGGCTCCTACGAGCAGTACTTC
CDR3aa: CASSYGTRGSYEQYF